Listed below are T cell receptor beta chains from one sample, sequenced in a study of T cells after yellow fever vaccination. TCRdb re-analysed the 5' RACE reads in MiXCR, keeping a single row per CDR3 protein. The sample carries under 600,000 distinct CDR3 sequences, around an eighth recorded once. The sample consisted of PBMCs, taken on the day of the yellow fever booster vaccination. The receptors here all came from a man aged 30 to 45 who received the YFV17D yellow fever vaccine. Each CDR3 is given with its conserved first and last residue. Fields, in order: D gene, CDR3 length, J gene, clone size, V gene, CDR3 DNA, CDR3 protein. The D gene is left open where the match is weak. A clone size is listed for some rows: how often the clone was seen (once, few, many), or a class if it is expanded.

>TRBD2|15|TRBJ2-1|few|TRBV15
TGTGCCACCAGCCGGCTAGCGGGCTCCTACAATGAGCAGTTCTTC
CATSRLAGSYNEQFF
>NA|14|TRBJ2-5|few|TRBV11-2
TGTGCCAGCAGCTTAAACAGGGTGGTCGAGACCCAGTACTTC
CASSLNRVVETQYF
>TRBD1|17|TRBJ2-6|few|TRBV7-9
TGTGCCAGCAGCTTAGGGACAGGGACTCCTGGGGCCAACGTCCTGACTTTC
CASSLGTGTPGANVLTF
>NA|13|TRBJ1-6|few|TRBV18
TGTGCCAGCTCACCATCGAGCGATTCACCCCTCCACTTT
CASSPSSDSPLHF
>NA|13|TRBJ1-1|few|TRBV12-3/TRBV12-4
TGTGCCAGCAGCACTGGGGGTTTCACTGAAGCTTTCTTT
CASSTGGFTEAFF
>NA|15|TRBJ2-4|few|TRBV5-1
TGCGCCAGCAGCCCGACAGCGTTAGCCAAAAACATTCAGTACTTC
CASSPTALAKNIQYF
>NA|15|TRBJ2-1|few|TRBV7-2
TGTGCCAGCAGCACCCGGACTGGGAACCCCCGGGGGCAGTTCTTC
CASSTRTGNPRGQFF
>TRBD1|14|TRBJ2-7|NA|TRBV28
TGTGCCAGCAGGGCCGGGACAGGGGTGTACGAGCAGTACTTC
CASRAGTGVYEQYF
>TRBD2|16|TRBJ2-7|NA|TRBV4-2
TGTGCCAGCAGCCTCGGGACTAGCGGGAGGGCTAGGGAGCAGTACTTC
CASSLGTSGRAREQYF
>NA|14|TRBJ2-4|many|TRBV12-3/TRBV12-4
TGTGCCAGCAGTTTAGATGGAACCGGAAACATTCAGTACTTC
CASSLDGTGNIQYF
>TRBD2|17|TRBJ2-1|NA|TRBV19
TGTGCCAGTAGTATATCCCTCGGGACTAGCGGGAGTGATGAGCAGTTCTTC
CASSISLGTSGSDEQFF
>NA|13|TRBJ2-1|NA|TRBV18
TGTGCCAGCTCACCGGTAACCCCCAATGAGCAGTTCTTC
CASSPVTPNEQFF
>NA|15|TRBJ2-4|many|TRBV7-8
TGTGCCAGCAGCTTGGGGCTTCGAGCCAAAAACATTCAGTACTTC
CASSLGLRAKNIQYF
>TRBD1|15|TRBJ2-7|NA|TRBV6-2/TRBV6-3
TGTGCCAGCAGTTACTCTCTGGGACAGTTCTACGAGCAGTACTTC
CASSYSLGQFYEQYF
>TRBD1|13|TRBJ2-7|NA|TRBV5-5
TGTGCCAGCAGCCGCCGGGACAGGGGCGAGCAGTACTTC
CASSRRDRGEQYF
>NA|13|TRBJ1-4|NA|TRBV6-1
TGTGCCAGCAGACTGAACGGGGGTGAAAAACTGTTTTTT
CASRLNGGEKLFF
>NA|16|TRBJ2-3|NA|TRBV9
TGTGCCAGCTCCCGCGTCGGGGGCACTAGCACAGATACGCAGTATTTT
CASSRVGGTSTDTQYF
>TRBD2|14|TRBJ2-7|few|TRBV6-1
TGTGCCAGCAACCCGGGACTAGGGGGCTACGAGCAGTACTTC
CASNPGLGGYEQYF
>TRBD2|15|TRBJ2-3|many|TRBV5-1
TGCGCCAGCAGCTTCCTAGCGGGAGGATTGGATACGCAGTATTTT
CASSFLAGGLDTQYF
>NA|17|TRBJ2-5|NA|TRBV5-4
TGTGCCAGCAGATCCGTGGGCACCGAGCGCGGCCAAGAGACCCAGTACTTC
CASRSVGTERGQETQYF
>NA|17|TRBJ2-3|NA|TRBV5-1
TGCGCCAGCAGCGGCCGGGCTGGAGTCTTTATCCCGGATACGCAGTATTTT
CASSGRAGVFIPDTQYF
>NA|12|TRBJ2-7|few|TRBV6-2/TRBV6-3
TGTGCCAGCGGGGTACCCCCCTACGAGCAGTACTTC
CASGVPPYEQYF
>NA|17|TRBJ2-2|many|TRBV6-5
TGTGCCAGCAGTTACTCGAGTCCGGAAGATAACACCGGGGAGCTGTTTTTT
CASSYSSPEDNTGELFF
>TRBD2|15|TRBJ2-1|NA|TRBV20-1
TGCAGTGCTCCGCTACTAGCGGGAGTAGGTAATGAGCAGTTCTTC
CSAPLLAGVGNEQFF
>NA|14|TRBJ2-1|NA|TRBV15
TGTGCCACCAGCGGCGGGCGGAGCCACAATGAGCAGTTCTTC
CATSGGRSHNEQFF
>NA|14|TRBJ2-7|few|TRBV18
TGTGCCAGCTCACTCGTGACTGACTCCTACGAGCAGTACTTC
CASSLVTDSYEQYF
>TRBD1|16|TRBJ1-4|few|TRBV4-2
TGTGCCAGCAGCGGGACAGGGATTGCAACTAATGAAAAACTGTTTTTT
CASSGTGIATNEKLFF
>TRBD1|15|TRBJ2-1|NA|TRBV11-2
TGTGCCAGCAGCTTAGTACAGGGGGCGTACAATGAGCAGTTCTTC
CASSLVQGAYNEQFF
>TRBD1|14|TRBJ1-2|many|TRBV6-1
TGTGCCAGCGGGGGACAGCCGGGTAACCGAGGCTACACCTTC
CASGGQPGNRGYTF
>NA|17|TRBJ1-1|few|TRBV30
TGTGCCTGGACCGAGAGATCATACTCCGGGGGAAAGACTGAAGCTTTCTTT
CAWTERSYSGGKTEAFF
>TRBD2|17|TRBJ2-7|NA|TRBV6-5
TGTGCCAGCAGTTACGCCGTACCTAGCGGGAGCCTTGGGGAGCAGTACTTC
CASSYAVPSGSLGEQYF
>TRBD2|15|TRBJ2-4|few|TRBV7-9
TGTGCCAGCAGCTCACTAGCGGTAGCCAAAAACATTCAGTACTTC
CASSSLAVAKNIQYF
>TRBD2|15|TRBJ2-3|many|TRBV7-8
TGTGCCAGCAGCCCAAGAAAGCGGGACACAGATACGCAGTATTTT
CASSPRKRDTDTQYF
>TRBD1|13|TRBJ2-7|many|TRBV29-1
TGCAGCGTTGGTCAGGGGGTCCCCTACGAGCAGTACTTC
CSVGQGVPYEQYF
>NA|15|TRBJ2-1|few|TRBV4-3
TGCGCCAGCAGCGCGCAATACGGCTCCTACAATGAGCAGTTCTTC
CASSAQYGSYNEQFF
>NA|14|TRBJ2-4|few|TRBV20-1
TGCAGTGCTGGGGCGGAGGGAGCCAAAAACATTCAGTACTTC
CSAGAEGAKNIQYF
>NA|13|TRBJ2-1|NA|TRBV21-1
TGTGCCAGCAGCGGGACAGGGTGCGATGAGCAGTTCTTC
CASSGTGCDEQFF
>TRBD2|17|TRBJ2-4|NA|TRBV27
TGTGCCAGCAGTTCCCTCGGACTAGCGGACTACAAAAACATTCAGTACTTC
CASSSLGLADYKNIQYF
>TRBD2|13|TRBJ2-7|NA|TRBV2
TGTGCCATCGAGTACCCGGGGGGGAGGGAGCAGTACTTC
CAIEYPGGREQYF
>NA|15|TRBJ2-3|NA|TRBV20-1
TGCAGTGCCTTGGGGAGGGAGGGACACACAGATACGCAGTATTTT
CSALGREGHTDTQYF
>NA|12|TRBJ2-1|NA|TRBV20-1
TGCAGTGCTAGGCCCAGGGGGGATGAGCAGTTCTTC
CSARPRGDEQFF
>NA|15|TRBJ2-1|NA|TRBV25-1
TGTGCCAGCAGGGTGGGCACTAGCAGCCACAATGAGCAGTTCTTC
CASRVGTSSHNEQFF
>TRBD2|16|TRBJ2-3|few|TRBV7-2
TGTGCCAGCAGCTCATGGGCTAGCGGGGGCACAGATACGCAGTATTTT
CASSSWASGGTDTQYF
>TRBD2|17|TRBJ2-1|few|TRBV6-5
TGTGCCAGCAGTTACTCGCCACTAGCGGGAGTTTACAATGAGCAGTTCTTC
CASSYSPLAGVYNEQFF
>NA|13|TRBJ2-1|few|TRBV6-5
TGTGCCAGCAGTTACTCTTCCGGCTATGAGCAGTTCTTC
CASSYSSGYEQFF
>TRBD1|16|TRBJ1-1|NA|TRBV5-1
TGCGCCAGCAGCCCAACAGGGACAGAGGGAAGAACTGAAGCTTTCTTT
CASSPTGTEGRTEAFF
>TRBD1|18|TRBJ2-3|few|TRBV18
TGTGCCAGCTCACCGCTAAGTTCAGGGACAGGAGATACAGATACGCAGTATTTT
CASSPLSSGTGDTDTQYF
>NA|15|TRBJ2-7|NA|TRBV9
TGTGCCAGCAGCGTTTCTGGGACACCTTCCTACGAGCAGTACTTC
CASSVSGTPSYEQYF
>NA|15|TRBJ1-6|few|TRBV18
TGTGCCAGCTCACCATCTCTTCTGGACAGTTCACCCCTCCACTTT
CASSPSLLDSSPLHF
>NA|14|TRBJ1-1|few|TRBV7-9
TGTGCCAGCAGCTTAGATTCTGAGAACACTGAAGCTTTCTTT
CASSLDSENTEAFF
>TRBD2|14|TRBJ2-1|few|TRBV18
TGTGCCAGCGAAACTAGCGGGACCTACAATGAGCAGTTCTTC
CASETSGTYNEQFF
>TRBD1|16|TRBJ1-2|NA|TRBV28
TGTGCCAGCAGTTCACCCGGACAGGGAACCCCCTATGGCTACACCTTC
CASSSPGQGTPYGYTF